Listed below are T cell receptor beta chains from one sample, sequenced in a study of shared clonotypes between healthy human individuals. Clones were read by immunoSEQ multiplex PCR, and TCRdb kept only the in-frame ones, dropping some. The table records 650,000 to 700,000 clones, around 90% of them present only once. The sample consisted of memory CD8+ T cells from PBMCs. These receptors were taken from a man younger than 30 in good health. Some clones in this sample may be carry-over from other donors' samples. Both conserved end residues are part of each CDR3. The D gene is left open where the match is weak. For some rows the clone size is stated as once, few or many, or as a class when expanded; others skip it.

D gene,V gene,J gene,CDR3 length,clone size,CDR3 DNA,CDR3 protein
TRBD1,TRBV10-2,TRBJ1-5,15,few,TGCGCCAGCAGTGGAGGGGGCTGGAGCAATCAGCCCCAGCATTTT,CASSGGGWSNQPQHF
NA,TRBV15,TRBJ1-5,13,few,TGTGCCACCAGCAGAGGCAGCAATCAGCCCCAGCATTTT,CATSRGSNQPQHF
NA,TRBV28,TRBJ1-1,17,NA,TGTGCCAGCAGTCCCGCAGGGGCAGCCTTTAAGGGCACTGAAGCTTTCTTT,CASSPAGAAFKGTEAFF
NA,TRBV9,TRBJ2-1,14,NA,TGTGCCAGCAGCGTCGGGGGATCGGGTAATGAGCAGTTCTTC,CASSVGGSGNEQFF
NA,TRBV7-9,TRBJ2-1,13,NA,TGTGCCAGCAGCAGGGACACCTTGAATGAGCAGTTCTTC,CASSRDTLNEQFF
NA,TRBV4-1,TRBJ1-2,15,once,TGCGCCAGCAGCCCAGAAACAGCCGTCTACTATGGCTACACCTTC,CASSPETAVYYGYTF
NA,TRBV2,TRBJ2-5,13,NA,TGTGCCAGCAATCGCAGGGCTCGAGAGACCCAGTACTTC,CASNRRARETQYF
TRBD2,TRBV7-9,TRBJ2-3,14,NA,TGTGCCAGCAGCTTAGTTGCTAGCGGGGATACGCAGTATTTT,CASSLVASGDTQYF
TRBD2,TRBV7-9,TRBJ2-5,16,NA,TGTGCCAGCAGCCCCGTTTTCGGGAGGGACCAAGAGACCCAGTACTTC,CASSPVFGRDQETQYF
TRBD1,TRBV6-5,TRBJ1-2,15,NA,TGTGCCAGCAGCGACAGGGGGCTGAATATCTATGGCTACACCTTC,CASSDRGLNIYGYTF
NA,TRBV19,TRBJ1-4,16,NA,TGTGCCAGTAGTGCTGGACAGTTTGGGACTAATGAAAAACTGTTTTTT,CASSAGQFGTNEKLFF
NA,TRBV9,TRBJ2-3,17,NA,TGTGCCAGCAGCACTCACTCGACAGTGGCGGGCACAGATACGCAGTATTTT,CASSTHSTVAGTDTQYF
NA,TRBV27,TRBJ1-1,15,NA,TGTGCCAGCAGTTATGCAGGGACCATGAACACTGAAGCTTTCTTT,CASSYAGTMNTEAFF
TRBD2,TRBV6-1,TRBJ2-7,15,NA,TGTGCCAGCAGCGGCGTAGCGGGAGGGCCGGACGAGCAGTACTTC,CASSGVAGGPDEQYF
TRBD2,TRBV11-2,TRBJ2-1,15,once,TGTGCCAGCAGTCCAGGACTAGCGGGAGTTAATGAGCAGTTCTTC,CASSPGLAGVNEQFF
NA,TRBV19,TRBJ1-1,13,few,TGTGCCAGTAGTAAAAGGGGACTTCCTGAAGCTTTCTTT,CASSKRGLPEAFF
TRBD1,TRBV9,TRBJ2-7,14,NA,TGTGCCAGCAGCGCCCGGGACAGCGCCTACGAGCAGTACTTC,CASSARDSAYEQYF
NA,TRBV6-5,TRBJ1-1,14,NA,TGTGCCAGCAAACCCCCGGAGCCGAACACTGAAGCTTTCTTT,CASKPPEPNTEAFF
TRBD1,TRBV27,TRBJ2-7,15,NA,TGTGCCAGCAGCCTATCGCTTACAGGGGACTACGAGCAGTACTTC,CASSLSLTGDYEQYF
NA,TRBV7-9,TRBJ2-7,12,NA,TGTGCCAGCAGCTTATTCTCCTACGAGCAGTACTTC,CASSLFSYEQYF
NA,TRBV27,TRBJ1-1,14,few,TGTGCCAGCAGTTTAGGCTCCCGAGGGACTGAAGCTTTCTTT,CASSLGSRGTEAFF
NA,TRBV28,TRBJ2-2,15,NA,TGTGCCAGCAGTTTCCCAATCCAGACAACCGGGGAGCTGTTTTTT,CASSFPIQTTGELFF
NA,TRBV7-8,TRBJ1-1,13,NA,TGTGCCAGCAGCCATAAGGGGTGGACTGAAGCTTTCTTT,CASSHKGWTEAFF
TRBD2,TRBV28,TRBJ2-7,17,NA,TGTGCCAGCAGTTTAGAGTTTCGCGGGACTAGGTATCACGAGCAGTACTTC,CASSLEFRGTRYHEQYF
TRBD1,TRBV6-6,TRBJ2-5,15,NA,TGTGCCAGCAGTTACACGACAGGGGGAGGAGAGACCCAGTACTTC,CASSYTTGGGETQYF
TRBD1,TRBV27,TRBJ1-4,14,NA,TGTGCCAGCAGAAGCAGGGGGGCTAATGAAAAACTGTTTTTT,CASRSRGANEKLFF
NA,TRBV7-9,TRBJ2-2,16,NA,TGTGCCAGCAGCTCCCGGCAGGGGTCTTACACCGGGGAGCTGTTTTTT,CASSSRQGSYTGELFF
TRBD1,TRBV30,TRBJ1-1,14,few,TGTGCCTGGAGTGTGGGACAGAAGAACACTGAAGCTTTCTTT,CAWSVGQKNTEAFF
TRBD2,TRBV4-1,TRBJ2-7,15,NA,TGCGCCAGCAGCCACGGACTAGCGGGAGACTACGAGCAGTACTTC,CASSHGLAGDYEQYF
TRBD2,TRBV29-1,TRBJ2-5,14,NA,TGCAGCGTTGAAGTGCTAGCGGGGGAAGAGACCCAGTACTTC,CSVEVLAGEETQYF
NA,TRBV7-8,TRBJ2-2,16,NA,TGTGCCAGCAGCTTACTGGGAGTTGGTTACACCGGGGAGCTGTTTTTT,CASSLLGVGYTGELFF
NA,TRBV28,TRBJ1-4,15,NA,TGTGCCAGCAGTTTCATAAGACAGTCCCGCGAAAAACTGTTTTTT,CASSFIRQSREKLFF
NA,TRBV30,TRBJ1-1,14,once,TGTGCCTGGAGTGGGGGGCTCGGGTGGACTGAAGCTTTCTTT,CAWSGGLGWTEAFF
NA,TRBV28,TRBJ2-3,17,NA,TGTGCCAGCAGTTCCCTGGACTGGACTAAGAGCACAGATACGCAGTATTTT,CASSSLDWTKSTDTQYF
TRBD1,TRBV19,TRBJ1-1,17,NA,TGTGCCAGTAGTATAGGCGTCAGACAGGGGATTTACACTGAAGCTTTCTTT,CASSIGVRQGIYTEAFF
NA,TRBV7-9,TRBJ1-3,14,NA,TGTGCCAGCAGCTTGGAGCAGGGGCGGAACACCATATATTTT,CASSLEQGRNTIYF
TRBD1,TRBV9,TRBJ2-5,14,NA,TGTGCCAGCAGCAATCGGGACAGGGAAGAGACCCAGTACTTC,CASSNRDREETQYF
TRBD1,TRBV7-2,TRBJ1-2,15,NA,TGTGCCAGCAGCCCGGGGGGACAGGAATACTATGGCTACACCTTC,CASSPGGQEYYGYTF
NA,TRBV28,TRBJ2-6,15,NA,TGTGCCAGCAGTTTCGCCCACTCTGGGGCCAACGTCCTGACTTTC,CASSFAHSGANVLTF
TRBD1,TRBV7-9,TRBJ2-7,15,NA,TGTGCCAGCAGCTCAACCGCCACAGGGGGCCACGAGCAGTACTTC,CASSSTATGGHEQYF
NA,TRBV7-2,TRBJ2-7,13,NA,TGTGCCAGCAGCCCGCAGGGGCGCTACGAGCAGTACTTC,CASSPQGRYEQYF
NA,TRBV7-9,TRBJ2-7,14,NA,TGTGCCAGCAGCCAGGGACTCCGGGAGCACGAGCAGTACTTC,CASSQGLREHEQYF
NA,TRBV30,TRBJ1-6,13,NA,TGTGCCCATGAAGCGGGGTATAATTCACCCCTCCACTTT,CAHEAGYNSPLHF
TRBD1,TRBV6-1,TRBJ1-1,12,NA,TGTGCCAGCAGTGTTCTGGGACAGGAAGCTTTCTTT,CASSVLGQEAFF
TRBD1,TRBV6-4,TRBJ2-6,18,NA,TGTGCCAGCAGTGACTCCCCCGCAGGGGGCTCTGGGGCCAACGTCCTGACTTTC,CASSDSPAGGSGANVLTF
NA,TRBV6-5,TRBJ2-7,12,few,TGTGCCAGCAGTTACCGTCGAGGCGAGCAGTACTTC,CASSYRRGEQYF
NA,TRBV27,TRBJ2-1,14,NA,TGTGCCAGCACTATCCAGGGAGTGGACAATGAGCAGTTCTTC,CASTIQGVDNEQFF
NA,TRBV9,TRBJ1-4,16,NA,TGTGCCAGCAGCGCGAGCCGAGATCGGCCGGAGGAAAAACTGTTTTTT,CASSASRDRPEEKLFF
NA,TRBV27,TRBJ2-3,16,NA,TGTGCCAGCAGTTTACTAGCGCCCCTCAGCACAGATACGCAGTATTTT,CASSLLAPLSTDTQYF
TRBD2,TRBV5-1,TRBJ2-7,17,NA,TGCGCCAGCAGCTTACGATGGGGCACTAGCGGCTCCTACGAGCAGTACTTC,CASSLRWGTSGSYEQYF
NA,TRBV7-7,TRBJ2-1,15,once,TGTGCCAGCAGCGAGGGACTCAACCCGTACAATGAGCAGTTCTTC,CASSEGLNPYNEQFF
TRBD1,TRBV19,TRBJ2-2,15,NA,TGTGCCAGTAGATCGGGACAGGGGTACACCGGGGAGCTGTTTTTT,CASRSGQGYTGELFF
TRBD2,TRBV19,TRBJ2-7,13,NA,TGTGCCAGTAGTATTTCTAGCGGCTACGAGCAGTACTTC,CASSISSGYEQYF
TRBD2,TRBV27,TRBJ2-7,18,NA,TGTGCCAGCAGTTTATCTCCCCCCCAAGCGGGAGCCACCTACGAGCAGTACTTC,CASSLSPPQAGATYEQYF
TRBD1,TRBV15,TRBJ2-1,15,many,TGTGCCACCAGCACCGGGACAGGGGGCTACAATGAGCAGTTCTTC,CATSTGTGGYNEQFF
NA,TRBV6-1,TRBJ2-7,14,NA,TGTGCCAGCAGTGAAGCGGGAGTTGTCTACGAGCAGTACTTC,CASSEAGVVYEQYF
TRBD2,TRBV9,TRBJ2-6,17,NA,TGTGCCAGCAGCCTCAGTCGGACTAGCGGGTTTGCCAACGTCCTGACTTTC,CASSLSRTSGFANVLTF
TRBD2,TRBV27,TRBJ2-1,17,NA,TGTGCCAGCAGTTCCGTCCCGGGACTAGTGACGGTGAGCGAGCAGTTCTTC,CASSSVPGLVTVSEQFF
TRBD1,TRBV4-1,TRBJ1-1,16,many,TGCGCCAGCAGCCAATTAACAGGGGGCGGGTGGGGTGAAGCTTTCTTT,CASSQLTGGGWGEAFF